Detailed here is one T cell receptor beta chain. Some clones are missing from TCRdb's copy, which holds only in-frame ones; the method was immunoSEQ multiplex PCR. The sample has tens of thousands of clones, roughly 80% seen once. Losses at the gene ends were 2 bases for V and 7 bases for J; bases not matched to a gene: 9. The germline V gene has CDR1 SEHNR and CDR2 FQNEAQ (reference sequence). The CDR3 runs 16 residues. Ipilimumab CTLA-4 blockade and focal radiation were given to patients with chemo-refractory metastatic non-small-cell lung cancer. The entry originates in a study of radiotherapy plus CTLA-4 blockade in lung cancer.

The sample consisted of peripheral blood, taken from a patient treated with radiotherapy plus ipilimumab. The clonotype was recovered from a human donor with non-small cell lung cancer who had stable disease on radiotherapy plus ipilimumab. This rearrangement joins TRBV7-9 to TRBJ2-1; 9 positions match TRBD1. The CDR3: CASSLTMNRGRNEQFF. The CDR3 bases are TGTGCCAGCAGCTTAACGATGAACAGGGGGCGGAATGAGCAGTTCTTC.